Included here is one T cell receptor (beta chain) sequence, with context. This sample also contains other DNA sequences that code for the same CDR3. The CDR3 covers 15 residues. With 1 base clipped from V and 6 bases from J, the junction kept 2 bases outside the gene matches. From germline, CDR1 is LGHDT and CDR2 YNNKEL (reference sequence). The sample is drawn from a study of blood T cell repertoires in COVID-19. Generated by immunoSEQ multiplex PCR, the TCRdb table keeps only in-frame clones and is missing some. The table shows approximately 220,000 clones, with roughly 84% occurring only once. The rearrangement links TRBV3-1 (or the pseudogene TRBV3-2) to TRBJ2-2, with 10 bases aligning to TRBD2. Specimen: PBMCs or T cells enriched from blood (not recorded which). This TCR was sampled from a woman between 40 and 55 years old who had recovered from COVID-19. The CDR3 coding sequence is TGTGCCAGCAGCCAAGTAGCGGGAGGTGCCGGGGAGCTGTTTTTT. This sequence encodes CASSQVAGGAGELFF.